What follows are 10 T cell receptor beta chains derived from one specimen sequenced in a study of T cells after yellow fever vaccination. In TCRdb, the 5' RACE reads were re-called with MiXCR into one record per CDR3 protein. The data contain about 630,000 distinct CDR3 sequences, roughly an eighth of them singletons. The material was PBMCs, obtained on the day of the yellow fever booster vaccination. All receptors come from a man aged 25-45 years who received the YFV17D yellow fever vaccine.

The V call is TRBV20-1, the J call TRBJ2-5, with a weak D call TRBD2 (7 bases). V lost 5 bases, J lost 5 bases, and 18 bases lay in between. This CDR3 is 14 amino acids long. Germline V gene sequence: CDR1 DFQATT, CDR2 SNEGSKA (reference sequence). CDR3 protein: CSAVRGRGGETQYF. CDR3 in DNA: TGCAGTGCTGTACGAGGCAGGGGAGGGGAGACCCAGTACTTC.

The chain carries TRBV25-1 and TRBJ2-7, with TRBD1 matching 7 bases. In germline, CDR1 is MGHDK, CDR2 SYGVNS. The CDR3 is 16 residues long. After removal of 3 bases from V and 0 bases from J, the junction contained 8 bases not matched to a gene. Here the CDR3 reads CASSDWGRGSSYEQYF. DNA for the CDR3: TGTGCCAGCAGTGATTGGGGCAGGGGGAGCTCCTACGAGCAGTACTTC.

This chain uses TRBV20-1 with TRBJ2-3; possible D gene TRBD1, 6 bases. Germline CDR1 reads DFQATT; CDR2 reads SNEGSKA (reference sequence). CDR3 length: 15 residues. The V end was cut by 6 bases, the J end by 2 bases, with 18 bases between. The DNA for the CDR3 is TGCAGTGCCGCAGGACAGTTACAAGCCACAGATACGCAGTATTTT. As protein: CSAAGQLQATDTQYF.

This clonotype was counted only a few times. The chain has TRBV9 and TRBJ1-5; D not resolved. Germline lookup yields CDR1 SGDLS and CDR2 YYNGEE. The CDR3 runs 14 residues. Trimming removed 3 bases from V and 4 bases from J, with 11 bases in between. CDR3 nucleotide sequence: TGTGCCAGCAGCGCTGGACCGGCGAATCAGCCCCAGCATTTT. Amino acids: CASSAGPANQPQHF.

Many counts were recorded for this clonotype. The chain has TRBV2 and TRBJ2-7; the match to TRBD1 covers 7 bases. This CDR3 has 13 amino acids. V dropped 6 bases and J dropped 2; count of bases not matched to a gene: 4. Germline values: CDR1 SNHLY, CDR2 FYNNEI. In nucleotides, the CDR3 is TGTGCCAGCAGCCGGGACAGCCCCTACGAGCAGTACTTC. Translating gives CASSRDSPYEQYF.

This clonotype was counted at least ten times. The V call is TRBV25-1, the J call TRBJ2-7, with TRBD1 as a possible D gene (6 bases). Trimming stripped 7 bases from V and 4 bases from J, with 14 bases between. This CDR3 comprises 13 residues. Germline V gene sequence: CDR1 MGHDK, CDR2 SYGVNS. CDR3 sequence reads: CASMEVQGYEQYF. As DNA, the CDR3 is TGTGCCAGCATGGAAGTCCAGGGGTACGAGCAGTACTTC.

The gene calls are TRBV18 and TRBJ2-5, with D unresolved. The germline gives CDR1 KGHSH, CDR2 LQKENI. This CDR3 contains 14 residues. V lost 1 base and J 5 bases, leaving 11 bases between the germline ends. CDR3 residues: CASSPQVLVETQYF. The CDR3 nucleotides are TGTGCCAGCTCACCACAGGTCCTCGTGGAGACCCAGTACTTC.

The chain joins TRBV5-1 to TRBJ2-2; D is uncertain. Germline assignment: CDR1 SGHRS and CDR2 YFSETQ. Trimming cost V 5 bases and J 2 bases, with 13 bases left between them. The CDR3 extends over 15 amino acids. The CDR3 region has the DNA TGCGCCAGCAGGCCTCCCCCCGCCAACACCGGGGAGCTGTTTTTT. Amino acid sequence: CASRPPPANTGELFF.

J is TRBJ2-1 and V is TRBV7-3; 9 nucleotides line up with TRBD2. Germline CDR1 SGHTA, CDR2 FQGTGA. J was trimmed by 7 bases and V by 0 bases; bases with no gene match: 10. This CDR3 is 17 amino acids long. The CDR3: CASSLTGGASGKNEQFF. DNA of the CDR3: TGTGCCAGCAGCTTAACAGGGGGGGCTAGCGGGAAAAATGAGCAGTTCTTC.

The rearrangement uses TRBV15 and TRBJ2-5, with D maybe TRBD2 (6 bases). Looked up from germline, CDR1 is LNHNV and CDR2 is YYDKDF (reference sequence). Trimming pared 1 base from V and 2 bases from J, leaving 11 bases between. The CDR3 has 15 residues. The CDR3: CATSRVRGLQETQYF. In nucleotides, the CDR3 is TGTGCCACCAGCAGAGTTAGGGGACTGCAAGAGACCCAGTACTTC. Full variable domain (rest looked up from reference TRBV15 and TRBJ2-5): DAMVIQNPRYQVTQFGKPVTLSCSQTLNHNVMYWYQQKSSQAPKLLFHYYDKDFNNEADTPDNFQSRRPNTSFCFLDIRSPGLGDTAMYLCATSRVRGLQETQYFGPGTRLLVL.